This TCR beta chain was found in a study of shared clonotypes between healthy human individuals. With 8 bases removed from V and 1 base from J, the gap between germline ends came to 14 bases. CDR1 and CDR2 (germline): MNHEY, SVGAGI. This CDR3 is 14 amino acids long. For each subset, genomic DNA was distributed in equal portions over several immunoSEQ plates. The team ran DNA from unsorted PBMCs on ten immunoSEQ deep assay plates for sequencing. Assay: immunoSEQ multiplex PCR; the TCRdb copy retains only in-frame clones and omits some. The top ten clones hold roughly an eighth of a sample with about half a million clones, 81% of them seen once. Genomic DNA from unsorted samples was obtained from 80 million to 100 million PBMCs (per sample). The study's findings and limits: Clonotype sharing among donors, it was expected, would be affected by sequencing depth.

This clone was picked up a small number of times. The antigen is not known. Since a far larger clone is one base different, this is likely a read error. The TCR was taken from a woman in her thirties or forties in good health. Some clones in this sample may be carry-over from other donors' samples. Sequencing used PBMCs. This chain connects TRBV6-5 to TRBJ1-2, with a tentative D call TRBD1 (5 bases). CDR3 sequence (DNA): TGTGCCAGCGGTAGCCTACAGGTTAACTATGGCTACACCTTC. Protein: CASGSLQVNYGYTF.